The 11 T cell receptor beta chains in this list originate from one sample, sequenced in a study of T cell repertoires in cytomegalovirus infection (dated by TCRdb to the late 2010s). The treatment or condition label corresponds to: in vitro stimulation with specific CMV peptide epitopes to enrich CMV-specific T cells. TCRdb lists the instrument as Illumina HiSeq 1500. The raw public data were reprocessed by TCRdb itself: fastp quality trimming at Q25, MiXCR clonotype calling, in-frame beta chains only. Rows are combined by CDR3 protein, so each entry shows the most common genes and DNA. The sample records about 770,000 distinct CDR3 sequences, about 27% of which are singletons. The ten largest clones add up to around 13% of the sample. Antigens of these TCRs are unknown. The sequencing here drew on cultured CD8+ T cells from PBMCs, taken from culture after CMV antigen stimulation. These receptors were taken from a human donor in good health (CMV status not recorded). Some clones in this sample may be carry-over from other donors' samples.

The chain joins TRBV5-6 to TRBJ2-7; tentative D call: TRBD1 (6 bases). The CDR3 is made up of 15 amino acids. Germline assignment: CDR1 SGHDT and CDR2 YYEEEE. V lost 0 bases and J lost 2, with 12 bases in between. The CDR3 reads CASSLGQGSTYEQYV. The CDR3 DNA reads TGTGCCAGCAGCTTGGGCCAGGGGTCGACCTACGAGCAGTACGTC.

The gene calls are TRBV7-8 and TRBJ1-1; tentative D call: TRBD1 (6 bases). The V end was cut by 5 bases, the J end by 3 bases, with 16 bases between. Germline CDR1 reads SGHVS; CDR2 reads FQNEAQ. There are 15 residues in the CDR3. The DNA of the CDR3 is TGTGCCAGCAGCGACCACAGGGTTGACTACACTGAAGCTTTCTTT. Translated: CASSDHRVDYTEAFF.

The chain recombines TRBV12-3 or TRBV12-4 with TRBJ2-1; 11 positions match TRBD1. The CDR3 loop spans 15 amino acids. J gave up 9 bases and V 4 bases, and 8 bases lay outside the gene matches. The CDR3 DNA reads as TGTGCCAGCAGTTCAAGGGACAGGGGGTTTTTTGAGCAGTTCTTC. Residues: CASSSRDRGFFEQFF.

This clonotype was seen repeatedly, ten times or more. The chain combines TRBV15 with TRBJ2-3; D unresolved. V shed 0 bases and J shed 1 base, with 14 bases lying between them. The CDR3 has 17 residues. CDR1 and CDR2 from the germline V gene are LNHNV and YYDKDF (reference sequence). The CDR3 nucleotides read TGTGCCACCAGCAGAGATCAGTGGAGACAACGCACAGATACGCAGTATTTT. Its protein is CATSRDQWRQRTDTQYF.

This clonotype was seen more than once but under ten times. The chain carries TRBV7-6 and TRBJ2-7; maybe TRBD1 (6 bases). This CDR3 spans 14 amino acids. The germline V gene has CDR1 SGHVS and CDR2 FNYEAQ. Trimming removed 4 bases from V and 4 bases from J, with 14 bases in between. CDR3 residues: CASSSLAQGYEQYF. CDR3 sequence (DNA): TGTGCCAGCAGCTCCCTGGCACAGGGATACGAGCAGTACTTC.

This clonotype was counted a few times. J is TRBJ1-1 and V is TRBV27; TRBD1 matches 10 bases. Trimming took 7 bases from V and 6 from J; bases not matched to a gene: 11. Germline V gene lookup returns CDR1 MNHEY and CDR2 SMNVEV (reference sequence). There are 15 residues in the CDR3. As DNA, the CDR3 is TGTGCCAGCACCGGATTGGGACAGGGGAGTCCTGAAGCTTTCTTT. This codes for CASTGLGQGSPEAFF.

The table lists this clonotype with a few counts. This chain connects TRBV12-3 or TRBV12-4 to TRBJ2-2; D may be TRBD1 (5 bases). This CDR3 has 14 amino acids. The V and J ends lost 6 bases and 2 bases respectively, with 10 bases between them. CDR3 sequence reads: CASSQDTNTGELFF. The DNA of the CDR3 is TGTGCCAGCAGCCAGGACACTAACACCGGGGAGCTGTTTTTT.

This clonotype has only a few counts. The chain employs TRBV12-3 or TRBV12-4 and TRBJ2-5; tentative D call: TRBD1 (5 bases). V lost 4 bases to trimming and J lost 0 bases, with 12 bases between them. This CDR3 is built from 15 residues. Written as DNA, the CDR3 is TGTGCCAGCAGTTCCTCGGACAAGCACCAAGAGACCCAGTACTTC. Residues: CASSSSDKHQETQYF.

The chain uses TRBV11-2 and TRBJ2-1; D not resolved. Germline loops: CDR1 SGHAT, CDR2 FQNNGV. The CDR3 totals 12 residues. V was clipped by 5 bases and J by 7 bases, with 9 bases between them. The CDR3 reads CASSPYGNEQFF. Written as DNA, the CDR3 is TGTGCCAGCAGCCCCTACGGAAATGAGCAGTTCTTC.

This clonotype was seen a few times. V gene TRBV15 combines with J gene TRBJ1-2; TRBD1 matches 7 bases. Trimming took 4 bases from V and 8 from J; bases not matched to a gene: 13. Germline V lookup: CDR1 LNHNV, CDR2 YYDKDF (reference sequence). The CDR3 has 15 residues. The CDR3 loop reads CATSNLGDRVGGYTF. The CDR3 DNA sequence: TGTGCCACCAGCAACCTGGGAGACAGGGTTGGCGGCTACACCTTC.

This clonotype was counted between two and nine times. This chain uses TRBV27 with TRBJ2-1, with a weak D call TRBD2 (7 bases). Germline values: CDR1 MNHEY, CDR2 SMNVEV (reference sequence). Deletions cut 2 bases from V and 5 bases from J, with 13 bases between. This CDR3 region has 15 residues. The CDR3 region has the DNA TGTGCCAGCAGTTTACACGGGGGGCTTAACAATGAGCAGTTCTTC. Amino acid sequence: CASSLHGGLNNEQFF.